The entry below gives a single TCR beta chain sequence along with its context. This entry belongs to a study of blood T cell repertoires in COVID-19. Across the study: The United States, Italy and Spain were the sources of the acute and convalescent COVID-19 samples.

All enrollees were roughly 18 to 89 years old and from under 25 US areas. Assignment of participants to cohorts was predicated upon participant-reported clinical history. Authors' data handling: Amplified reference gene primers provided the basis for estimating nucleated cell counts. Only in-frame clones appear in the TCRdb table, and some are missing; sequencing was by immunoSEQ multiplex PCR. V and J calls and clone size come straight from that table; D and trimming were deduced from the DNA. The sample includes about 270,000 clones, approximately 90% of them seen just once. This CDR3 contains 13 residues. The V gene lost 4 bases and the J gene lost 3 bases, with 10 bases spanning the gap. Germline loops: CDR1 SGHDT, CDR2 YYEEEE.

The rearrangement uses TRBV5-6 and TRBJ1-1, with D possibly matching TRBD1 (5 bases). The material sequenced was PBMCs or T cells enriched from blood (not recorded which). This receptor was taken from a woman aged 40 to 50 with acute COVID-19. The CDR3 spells CASSGWGDTEAFF. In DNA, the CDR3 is TGTGCCAGCAGCGGGTGGGGGGACACTGAAGCTTTCTTT.